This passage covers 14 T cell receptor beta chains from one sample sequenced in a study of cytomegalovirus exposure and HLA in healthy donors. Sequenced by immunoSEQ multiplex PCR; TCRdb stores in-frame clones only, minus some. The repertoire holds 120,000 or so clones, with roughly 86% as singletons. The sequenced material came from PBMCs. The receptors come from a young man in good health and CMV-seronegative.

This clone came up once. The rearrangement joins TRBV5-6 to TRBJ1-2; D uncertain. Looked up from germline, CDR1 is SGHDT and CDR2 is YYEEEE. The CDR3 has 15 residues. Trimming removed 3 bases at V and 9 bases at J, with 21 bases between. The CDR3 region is CASSSDYPRGRRYTF. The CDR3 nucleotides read TGTGCCAGCAGCTCCGATTACCCGCGGGGAAGGCGCTACACCTTC.

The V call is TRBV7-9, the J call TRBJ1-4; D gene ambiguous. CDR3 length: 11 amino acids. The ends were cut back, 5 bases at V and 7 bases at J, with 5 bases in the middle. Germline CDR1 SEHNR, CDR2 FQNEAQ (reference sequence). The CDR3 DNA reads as TGTGCCAGCAGCCGGTTTGAAAAACTGTTTTTT. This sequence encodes CASSRFEKLFF.

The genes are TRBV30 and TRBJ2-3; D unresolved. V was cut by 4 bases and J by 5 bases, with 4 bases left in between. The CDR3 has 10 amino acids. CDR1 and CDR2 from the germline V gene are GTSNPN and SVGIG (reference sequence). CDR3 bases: TGTGCCTGGACCGTAGATACGCAGTATTTT. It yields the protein CAWTVDTQYF. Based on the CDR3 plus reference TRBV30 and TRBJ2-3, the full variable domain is SQTIHQWPATLVQPVGSPLSLECTVEGTSNPNLYWYRQAAGRGLQLLFYSVGIGQISSEVPQNLSASRPQDRQFILSSKKLLLSDSGFYLCAWTVDTQYFGPGTRLTVL.

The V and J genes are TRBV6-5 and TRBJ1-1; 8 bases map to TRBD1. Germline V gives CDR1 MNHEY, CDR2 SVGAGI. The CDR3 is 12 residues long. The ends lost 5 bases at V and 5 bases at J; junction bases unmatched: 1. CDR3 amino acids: CASSNRGTEAFF. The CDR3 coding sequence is TGTGCCAGCAGTAACAGGGGGACTGAAGCTTTCTTT.

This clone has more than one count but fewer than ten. The CDR3 reads CATSRDRGWEQYF. For the CDR3, the DNA is TGTGCCACCAGCAGAGATCGGGGATGGGAGCAGTACTTC. The rearrangement links TRBV15 to TRBJ2-7; D possibly corresponds to TRBD2 (5 bases). Germline CDR1 LNHNV, CDR2 YYDKDF (reference sequence). The V and J ends lost 0 bases and 7 bases respectively, with 10 bases between them. The CDR3 runs 13 residues.

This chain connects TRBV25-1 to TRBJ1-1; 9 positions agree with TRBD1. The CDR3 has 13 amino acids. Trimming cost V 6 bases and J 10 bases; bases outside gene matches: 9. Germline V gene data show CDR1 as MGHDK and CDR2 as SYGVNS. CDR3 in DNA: TGTGCCAGCAGCATACAGGGGGCTAGGCGAGCTTTCTTT. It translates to CASSIQGARRAFF.

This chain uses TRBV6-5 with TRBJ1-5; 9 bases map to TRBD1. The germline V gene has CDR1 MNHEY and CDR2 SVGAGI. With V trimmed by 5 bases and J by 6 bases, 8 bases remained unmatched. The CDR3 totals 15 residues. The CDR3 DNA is TGTGCCAGCAGTACGACAGGGGGGGGTTCTCAGCCCCAGCATTTT. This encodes CASSTTGGGSQPQHF.

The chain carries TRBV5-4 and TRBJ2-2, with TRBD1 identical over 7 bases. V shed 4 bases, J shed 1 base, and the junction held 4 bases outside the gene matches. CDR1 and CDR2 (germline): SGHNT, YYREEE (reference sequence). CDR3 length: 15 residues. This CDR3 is CASSAGQENTGELFF. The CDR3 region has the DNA TGTGCCAGCAGCGCAGGACAGGAGAACACCGGGGAGCTGTTTTTT.

The CDR3 coding sequence is TGTGCCTGGACCAAGGACAAATTGAACACTGAAGCTTTCTTT. Its translation is CAWTKDKLNTEAFF. V usage is TRBV30 and J usage is TRBJ1-1, with a weak D call TRBD1 (5 bases). The length of the CDR3 is 14 residues. Germline lookup yields CDR1 GTSNPN and CDR2 SVGIG (reference sequence). V was shortened by 4 bases and J by 0 bases, with 12 bases between the two germline ends.

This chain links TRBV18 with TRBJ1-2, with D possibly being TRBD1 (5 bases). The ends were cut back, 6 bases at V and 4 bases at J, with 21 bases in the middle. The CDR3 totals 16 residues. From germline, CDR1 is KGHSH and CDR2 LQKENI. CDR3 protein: CASSTIGADLVYGYTF. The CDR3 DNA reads TGTGCCAGCTCCACCATTGGGGCTGACCTCGTCTATGGCTACACCTTC.

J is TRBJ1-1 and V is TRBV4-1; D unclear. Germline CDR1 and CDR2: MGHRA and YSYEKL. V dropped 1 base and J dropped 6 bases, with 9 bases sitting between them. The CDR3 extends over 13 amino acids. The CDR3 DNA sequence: TGCGCCAGCAGCCAAGTTGGGCTGGCTGAAGCTTTCTTT. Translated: CASSQVGLAEAFF.

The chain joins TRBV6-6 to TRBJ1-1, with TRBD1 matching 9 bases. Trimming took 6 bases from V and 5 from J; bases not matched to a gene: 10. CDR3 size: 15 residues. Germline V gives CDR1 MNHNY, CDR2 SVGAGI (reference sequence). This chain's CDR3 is CASSLQDRGDTEAFF. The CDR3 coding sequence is TGTGCCAGCAGCCTCCAGGACAGGGGCGATACTGAAGCTTTCTTT.

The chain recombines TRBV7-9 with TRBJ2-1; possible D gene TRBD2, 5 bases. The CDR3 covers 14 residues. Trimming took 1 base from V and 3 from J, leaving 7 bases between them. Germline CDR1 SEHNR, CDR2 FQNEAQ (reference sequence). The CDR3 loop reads CASSLVGDYNEQFF. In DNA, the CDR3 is TGTGCCAGCAGCTTAGTCGGGGACTACAATGAGCAGTTCTTC.

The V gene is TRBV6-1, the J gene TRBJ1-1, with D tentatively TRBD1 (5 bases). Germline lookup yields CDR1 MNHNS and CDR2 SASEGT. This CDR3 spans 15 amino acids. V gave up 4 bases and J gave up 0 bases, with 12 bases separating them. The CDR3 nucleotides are TGTGCCAGCAGTGCAGGGCCCAAGATGAACACTGAAGCTTTCTTT. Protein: CASSAGPKMNTEAFF.